The clone carrying this T cell receptor beta chain has a handful of counts. Its antigen remains unknown. The source of the sample is a study of T cells after yellow fever vaccination. General study points: Clonotypes appearing in both CD4 and CD8 compartments existed, and their share was small. On re-exposure, the response was weaker but peaked faster, at day 5 versus 15.

TCRdb itself ran the 5' RACE reads through MiXCR, one entry per CDR3 protein. Here the sample spans 250,000 to 300,000 distinct CDR3 sequences, roughly 4.8% being singletons. This clonotype originated in a man aged 18 to 30 who received the YFV17D yellow fever vaccine. The sample was CD4+ T cells sorted from PBMCs, taken on the day of the yellow fever booster vaccination.

In DNA form, the CDR3 reads TGTGCCAGCAGTTACGCCCCTGGTGATACGCAGTATTTT. This gives the protein CASSYAPGDTQYF. This chain uses TRBV6-2 or TRBV6-3 with TRBJ2-3; D remains ambiguous. V was cut by 2 bases and J by 6 bases, with 9 bases left in between. Per germline, CDR1 MNHEY and CDR2 SVGEGT. This CDR3 comprises 13 residues.